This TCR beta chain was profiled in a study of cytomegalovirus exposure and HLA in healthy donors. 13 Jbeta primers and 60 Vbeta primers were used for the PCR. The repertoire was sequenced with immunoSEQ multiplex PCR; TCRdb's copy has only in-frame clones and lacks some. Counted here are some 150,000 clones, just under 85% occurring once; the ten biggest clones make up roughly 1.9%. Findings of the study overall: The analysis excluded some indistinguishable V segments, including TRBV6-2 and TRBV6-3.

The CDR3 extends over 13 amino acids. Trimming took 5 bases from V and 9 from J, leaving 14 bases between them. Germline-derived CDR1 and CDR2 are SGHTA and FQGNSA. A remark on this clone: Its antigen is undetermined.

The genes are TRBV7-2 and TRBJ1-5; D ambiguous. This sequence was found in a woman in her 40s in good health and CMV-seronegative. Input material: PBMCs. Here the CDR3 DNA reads TGTGCCAGCAGCCCGCAGAGGCCTTCGCCCCAGCATTTT. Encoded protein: CASSPQRPSPQHF.